Below are 9 T cell receptor beta chains sequenced from a single sample in a study of blood T cell repertoires in COVID-19. The data were produced by immunoSEQ multiplex PCR, yet TCRdb's version contains in-frame clones alone and is incomplete. This sample has around 150,000 clones, with under 90% found just once. Material: peripheral blood. The origin of the receptors is a woman of 80 years or more in a cohort sampled during active or convalescent COVID-19.

The gene calls are TRBV7-9 and TRBJ2-3, with 8 positions matching TRBD1. The germline V gene encodes CDR1 SEHNR and CDR2 FQNEAQ (reference sequence). This CDR3 is 17 amino acids long. The ends lost 5 bases at V and 3 bases at J; junction bases unmatched: 13. The CDR3 spells CASSRRERTGGTDTQYF. The CDR3 coding sequence is TGTGCCAGCAGCAGGCGGGAAAGAACAGGGGGGACAGATACGCAGTATTTT.

The chain carries TRBV4-1 and TRBJ2-2, with D perhaps matching TRBD1 (7 bases). Per germline, CDR1 MGHRA and CDR2 YSYEKL. V lost 1 base and J lost 6, with 15 bases in between. The CDR3 is 16 residues long. The CDR3 loop is CASSQAFQGGSGELFF. The CDR3 DNA is TGCGCCAGCAGCCAAGCTTTTCAGGGGGGCTCCGGGGAGCTGTTTTTT.

V usage is TRBV11-2 and J usage is TRBJ2-1; 10 bases line up with TRBD2. The J segment lost 4 bases and the V segment lost 1 base, leaving 1 base of the junction unmatched. Per the germline V gene, CDR1 is SGHAT and CDR2 is FQNNGV. The CDR3 extends over 15 amino acids. In DNA form, the CDR3 reads TGTGCCAGCAGCTTAGCTAGCGGGGGTTACAATGAGCAGTTCTTC. Protein: CASSLASGGYNEQFF. Full variable domain (rest looked up from reference TRBV11-2 and TRBJ2-1): EAGVAQSPRYKIIEKRQSVAFWCNPISGHATLYWYQQILGQGPKLLIQFQNNGVVDDSQLPKDRFSAERLKGVDSTLKIQPAKLEDSAVYLCASSLASGGYNEQFFGPGTRLTVL.

This sequence joins TRBV20-1 and TRBJ1-2; D is perhaps TRBD1 (6 bases). In germline, CDR1 is DFQATT, CDR2 SNEGSKA (reference sequence). V lost 5 bases to trimming and J lost 8 bases, with 12 bases between them. The CDR3 has 11 residues. CDR3 nucleotides: TGCAGTGCTTCCCTGGACAGCGGCTACACCTTC. The encoded protein is CSASLDSGYTF.

The chain carries TRBV3-1 (or the pseudogene TRBV3-2) and TRBJ2-1; 10 bases are a match to TRBD1. With 4 bases clipped from V and 4 bases from J, the junction kept 4 bases outside the gene matches. Germline V CDR1 and CDR2: LGHDT, YNNKEL (reference sequence). This CDR3 has 15 residues. Here the CDR3 DNA reads TGTGCCAGCAGCCCAGGGACAGGGGTTTACAATGAGCAGTTCTTC. Amino acids: CASSPGTGVYNEQFF.

V gene TRBV2 combines with J gene TRBJ1-6; D ambiguous. V was cut by 8 bases and J by 7 bases, with 12 bases left in between. The length of the CDR3 is 13 residues. The V gene's germline CDR1 is SNHLY and CDR2 FYNNEI. The CDR3 region has the DNA TGTGCCAGCCGGAGCCAGCTCAATTCACCCCTCCACTTT. As protein: CASRSQLNSPLHF.

This clone was detected only once. The chain combines TRBV28 with TRBJ2-1, with 9 bases aligning to TRBD1. There are 16 residues in the CDR3. Germline V gene data show CDR1 as MDHEN and CDR2 as SYDVKM. Trimming removed 3 bases from V and 7 bases from J; junction bases left unmatched: 10. CDR3 protein: CASSFWAGTGLNEQFF. Here the CDR3 DNA reads TGTGCCAGCAGTTTTTGGGCAGGGACAGGGCTGAATGAGCAGTTCTTC.

In DNA form, the CDR3 reads TGTGCCAGCAGCCCGACCGGGACAGGAAGGACTGAAGCTTTCTTT. Residues: CASSPTGTGRTEAFF. The V and J genes are TRBV7-8 and TRBJ1-1; the match to TRBD1 covers 8 bases. This CDR3 has 15 amino acids. Germline V gene lookup returns CDR1 SGHVS and CDR2 FQNEAQ. With V trimmed by 5 bases and J by 5 bases, 10 bases remained unmatched.

The CDR3 reads CASSLVLQETQYF. The CDR3, as DNA: TGTGCCAGCAGCTTAGTCTTACAAGAGACCCAGTACTTC. The rearrangement links TRBV7-9 to TRBJ2-5; no reliable D call. Germline CDR1 and CDR2: SEHNR and FQNEAQ (reference sequence). The CDR3 sequence is 13 residues long. Trimming pared 1 base from V and 2 bases from J, leaving 5 bases between.